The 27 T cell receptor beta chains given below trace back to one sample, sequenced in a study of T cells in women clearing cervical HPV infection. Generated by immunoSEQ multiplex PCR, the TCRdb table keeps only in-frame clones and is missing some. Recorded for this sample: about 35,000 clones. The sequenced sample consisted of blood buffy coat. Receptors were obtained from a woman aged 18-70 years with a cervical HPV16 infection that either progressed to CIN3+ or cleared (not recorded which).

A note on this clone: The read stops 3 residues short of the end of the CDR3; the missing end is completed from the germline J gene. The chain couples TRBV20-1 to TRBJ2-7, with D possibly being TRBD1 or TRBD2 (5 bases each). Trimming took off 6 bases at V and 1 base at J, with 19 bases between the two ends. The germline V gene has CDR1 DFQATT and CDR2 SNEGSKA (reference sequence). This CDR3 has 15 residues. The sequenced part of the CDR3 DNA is TGCAGTGCCAGGGCCGCGAGGGTTAGATCCTACGAG. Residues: CSARAARVRSYE. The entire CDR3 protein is CSARAARVRSYEQYF.

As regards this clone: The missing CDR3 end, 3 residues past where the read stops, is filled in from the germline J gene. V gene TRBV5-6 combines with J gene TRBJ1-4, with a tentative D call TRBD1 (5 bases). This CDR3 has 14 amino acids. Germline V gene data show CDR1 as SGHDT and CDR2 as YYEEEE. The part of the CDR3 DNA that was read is TGTGCCAGCAGCTTGCACAGGTTAGATTCACCA. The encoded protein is CASSLHRLDSP. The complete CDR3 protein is CASSLHRLDSPLFF. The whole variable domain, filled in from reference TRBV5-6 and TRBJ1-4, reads DAGVTQSPTHLIKTRGQQVTLRCSPKSGHDTVSWYQQALGQGPQFIFQYYEEEERQRGNFPDRFSGHQFPNYSSELNVNALLLGDSALYLCASSLHRLDSPLFFGSGTQLSVL.

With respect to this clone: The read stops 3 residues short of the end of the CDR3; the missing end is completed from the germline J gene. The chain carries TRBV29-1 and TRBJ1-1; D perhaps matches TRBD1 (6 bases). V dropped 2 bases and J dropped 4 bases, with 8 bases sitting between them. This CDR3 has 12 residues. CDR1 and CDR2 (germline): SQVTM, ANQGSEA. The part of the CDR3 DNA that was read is TGCAGCGTTGAACGAGGGGGCACTGAA. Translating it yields CSVERGGTE. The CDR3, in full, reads CSVERGGTEAFF.

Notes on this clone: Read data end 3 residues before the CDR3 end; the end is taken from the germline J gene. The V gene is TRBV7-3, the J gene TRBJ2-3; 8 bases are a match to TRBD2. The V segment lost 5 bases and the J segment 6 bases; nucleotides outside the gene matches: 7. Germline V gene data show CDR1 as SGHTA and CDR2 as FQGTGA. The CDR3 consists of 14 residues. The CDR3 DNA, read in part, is TGTGCCAGCAGCATCGGGGGGGCCGGCGATACG. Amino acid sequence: CASSIGGAGDT. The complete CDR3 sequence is CASSIGGAGDTQYF.

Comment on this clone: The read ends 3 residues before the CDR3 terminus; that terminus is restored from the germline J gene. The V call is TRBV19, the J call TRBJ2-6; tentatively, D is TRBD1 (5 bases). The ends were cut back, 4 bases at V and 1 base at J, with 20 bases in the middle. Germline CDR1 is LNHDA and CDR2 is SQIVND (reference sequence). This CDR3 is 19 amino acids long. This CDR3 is CASSTFFSGSPSGANVLTF. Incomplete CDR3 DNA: TGTGCCAGTAGTACATTTTTCTCAGGGTCCCCATCTGGGGCCAACGTC.

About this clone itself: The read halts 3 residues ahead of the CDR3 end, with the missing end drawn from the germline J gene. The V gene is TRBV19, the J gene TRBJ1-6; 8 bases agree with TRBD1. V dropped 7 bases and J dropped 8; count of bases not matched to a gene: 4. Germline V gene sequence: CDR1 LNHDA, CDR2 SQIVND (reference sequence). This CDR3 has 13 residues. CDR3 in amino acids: CASKGQGDSPLHF. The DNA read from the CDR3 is TGTGCCAGTAAAGGACAGGGTGATTCACCC.

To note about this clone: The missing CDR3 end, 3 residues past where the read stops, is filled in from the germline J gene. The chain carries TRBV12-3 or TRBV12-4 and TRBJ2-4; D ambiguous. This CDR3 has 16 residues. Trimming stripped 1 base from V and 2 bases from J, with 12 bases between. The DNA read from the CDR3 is TGTGCCAGCAGTTTAGAGGGCAGTAGAACCAAAAACATT. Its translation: CASSLEGSRTKNI. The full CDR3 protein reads CASSLEGSRTKNIQYF.

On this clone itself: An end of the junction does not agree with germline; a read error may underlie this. The covered CDR3 bases are TGTGCCAGCAGCTTGGATGACAGGGCTTACTACGGC. It yields the protein CASSLDDRAYYG. The entire CDR3 sequence reads CASSLDDRAYYGYTF. V is TRBV5-6 and J is TRBJ1-2; TRBD1 matches 7 bases. The CDR3 end falls 3 residues outside the read, so it is completed with the germline J gene. Germline values: CDR1 SGHDT, CDR2 YYEEEE. This CDR3 contains 15 residues. Filled out from reference TRBV5-6 and TRBJ1-2, the complete variable domain reads DAGVTQSPTHLIKTRGQQVTLRCSPKSGHDTVSWYQQALGQGPQFIFQYYEEEERQRGNFPDRFSGHQFPNYSSELNVNALLLGDSALYLCASSLDDRAYYGYTFGSGTRLTVV.

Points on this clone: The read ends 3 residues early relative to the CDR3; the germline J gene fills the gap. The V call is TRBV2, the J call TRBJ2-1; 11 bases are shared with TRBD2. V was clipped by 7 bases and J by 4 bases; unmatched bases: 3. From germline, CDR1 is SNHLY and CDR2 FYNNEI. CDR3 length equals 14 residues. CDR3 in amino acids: CASKLAGVYNEQFF. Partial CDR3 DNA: TGTGCCAGCAAACTAGCGGGGGTTTACAATGAG.

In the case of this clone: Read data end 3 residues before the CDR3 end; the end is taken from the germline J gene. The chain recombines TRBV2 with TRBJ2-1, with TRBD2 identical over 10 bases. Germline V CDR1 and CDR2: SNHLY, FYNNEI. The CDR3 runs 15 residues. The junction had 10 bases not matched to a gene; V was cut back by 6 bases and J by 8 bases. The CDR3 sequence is CASSPSGGAGHEQFF. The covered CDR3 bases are TGTGCCAGCAGCCCCAGCGGGGGGGCCGGGCATGAG.

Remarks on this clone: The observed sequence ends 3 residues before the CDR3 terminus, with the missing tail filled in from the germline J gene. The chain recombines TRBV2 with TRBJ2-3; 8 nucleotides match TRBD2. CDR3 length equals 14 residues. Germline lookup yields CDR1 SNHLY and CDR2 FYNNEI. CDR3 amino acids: CASTPGGANQPQYF. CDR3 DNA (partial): TGTGCCAGCACCCCGGGGGGGGCCAATCAGCCG.

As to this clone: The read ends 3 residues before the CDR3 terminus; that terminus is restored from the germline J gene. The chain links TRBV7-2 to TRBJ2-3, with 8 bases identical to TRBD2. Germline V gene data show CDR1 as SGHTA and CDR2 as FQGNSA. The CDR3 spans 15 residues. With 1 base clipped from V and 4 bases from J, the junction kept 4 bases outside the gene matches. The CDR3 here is CASSLGASGPDTQYF. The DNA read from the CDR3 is TGTGCCAGCAGCTTAGGGGCTAGCGGGCCAGATACG.

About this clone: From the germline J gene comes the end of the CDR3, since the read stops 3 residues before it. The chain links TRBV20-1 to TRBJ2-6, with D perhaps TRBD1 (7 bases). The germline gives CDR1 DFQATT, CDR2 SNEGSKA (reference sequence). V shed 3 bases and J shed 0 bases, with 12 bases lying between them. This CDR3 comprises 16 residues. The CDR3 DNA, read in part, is TGCAGTGCTAGTGCAGGGGGGAGCTCTGGGGCCAACGTC. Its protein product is CSASAGGSSGANV. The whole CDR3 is CSASAGGSSGANVLTF.

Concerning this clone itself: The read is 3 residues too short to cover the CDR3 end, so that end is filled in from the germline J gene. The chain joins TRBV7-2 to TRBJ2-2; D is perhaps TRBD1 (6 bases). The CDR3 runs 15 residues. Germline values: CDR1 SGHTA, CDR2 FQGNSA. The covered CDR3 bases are TGTGCCAGCAGCAAACAGGGTCCAACTAATGAAAAG. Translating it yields CASSKQGPTNEK. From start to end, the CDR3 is CASSKQGPTNEKLFF.

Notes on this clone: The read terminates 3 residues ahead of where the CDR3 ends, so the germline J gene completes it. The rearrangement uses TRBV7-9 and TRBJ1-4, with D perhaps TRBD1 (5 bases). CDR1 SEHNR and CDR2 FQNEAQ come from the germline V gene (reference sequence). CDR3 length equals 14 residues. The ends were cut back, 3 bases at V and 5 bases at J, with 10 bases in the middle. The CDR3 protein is CASSLDNRNEKLFF. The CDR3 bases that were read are TGTGCCAGCAGCTTGGACAATAGGAATGAAAAA. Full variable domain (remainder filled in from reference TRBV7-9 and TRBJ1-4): DTGVSQNPRHKITKRGQNVTFRCDPISEHNRLYWYRQTLGQGPEFLTYFQNEAQLEKSRLLSDRFSAERPKGSFSTLEIQRTEQGDSAMYLCASSLDNRNEKLFFGSGTQLSVL.

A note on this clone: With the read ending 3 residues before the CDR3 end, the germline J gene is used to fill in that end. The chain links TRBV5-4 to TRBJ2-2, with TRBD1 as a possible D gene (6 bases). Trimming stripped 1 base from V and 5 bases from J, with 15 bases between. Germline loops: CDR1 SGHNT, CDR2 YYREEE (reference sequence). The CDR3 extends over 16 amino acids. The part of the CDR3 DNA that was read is TGTGCCAGCAGCTTGCGGTTGGGGGCCCTAACCGGGGAG. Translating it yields CASSLRLGALTGE. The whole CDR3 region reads CASSLRLGALTGELFF.

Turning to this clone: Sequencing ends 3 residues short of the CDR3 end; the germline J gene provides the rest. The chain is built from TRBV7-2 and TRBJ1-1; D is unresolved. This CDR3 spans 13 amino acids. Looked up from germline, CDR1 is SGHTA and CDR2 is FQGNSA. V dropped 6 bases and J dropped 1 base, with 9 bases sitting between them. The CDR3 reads CASRSGENTEAFF. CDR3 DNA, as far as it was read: TGTGCCAGCAGGTCCGGGGAGAACACTGAA.

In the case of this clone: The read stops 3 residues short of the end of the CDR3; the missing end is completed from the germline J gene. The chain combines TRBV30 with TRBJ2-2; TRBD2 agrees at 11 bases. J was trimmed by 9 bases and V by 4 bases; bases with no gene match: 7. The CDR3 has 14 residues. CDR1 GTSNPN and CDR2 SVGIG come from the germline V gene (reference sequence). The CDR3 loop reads CAWTATSGARELFF. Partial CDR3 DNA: TGTGCCTGGACCGCGACTAGCGGGGCCCGGGAG.

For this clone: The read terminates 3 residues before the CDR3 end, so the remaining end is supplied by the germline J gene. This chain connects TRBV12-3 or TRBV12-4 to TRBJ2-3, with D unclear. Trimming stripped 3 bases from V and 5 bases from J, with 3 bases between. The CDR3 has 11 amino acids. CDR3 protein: CASSFGDTQYF. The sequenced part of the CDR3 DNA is TGTGCCAGCAGTTTCGGAGATACG.

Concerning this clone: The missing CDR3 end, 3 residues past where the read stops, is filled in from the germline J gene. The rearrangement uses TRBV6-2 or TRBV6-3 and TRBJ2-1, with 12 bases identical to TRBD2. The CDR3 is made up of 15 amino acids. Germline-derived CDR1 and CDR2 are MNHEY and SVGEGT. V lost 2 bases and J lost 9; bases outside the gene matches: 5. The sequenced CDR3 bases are TGTGCCAGCAGTTACCCTAGCGGGGGGGCAAGTGAG. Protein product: CASSYPSGGASE. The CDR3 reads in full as CASSYPSGGASEQFF.

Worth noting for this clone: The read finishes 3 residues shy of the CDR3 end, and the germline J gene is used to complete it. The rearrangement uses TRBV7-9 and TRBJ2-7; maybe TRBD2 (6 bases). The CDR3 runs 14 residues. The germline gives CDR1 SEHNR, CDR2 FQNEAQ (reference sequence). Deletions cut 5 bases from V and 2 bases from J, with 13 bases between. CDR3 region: CASSPRDLPYEQYF. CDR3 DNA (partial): TGTGCCAGCAGCCCCCGGGACTTACCCTACGAG.

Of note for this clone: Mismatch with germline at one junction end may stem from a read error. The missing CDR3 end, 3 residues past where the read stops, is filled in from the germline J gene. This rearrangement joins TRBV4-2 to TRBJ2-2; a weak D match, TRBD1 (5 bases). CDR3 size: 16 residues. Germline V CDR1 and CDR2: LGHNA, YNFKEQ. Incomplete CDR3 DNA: TGCGCCAGCAGCCAAGAGGCGGTAGGGGCTAGAGGGGAG. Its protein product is CASSQEAVGARGE. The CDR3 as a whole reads CASSQEAVGARGELFF.

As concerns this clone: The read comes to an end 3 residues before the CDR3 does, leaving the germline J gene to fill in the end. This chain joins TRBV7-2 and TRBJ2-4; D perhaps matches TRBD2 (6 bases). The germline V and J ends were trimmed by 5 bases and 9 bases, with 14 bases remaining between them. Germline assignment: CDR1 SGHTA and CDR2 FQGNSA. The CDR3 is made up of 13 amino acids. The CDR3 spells CASSAGTAGIQYF. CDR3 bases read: TGTGCCAGCAGCGCCGGGACTGCGGGCATT.

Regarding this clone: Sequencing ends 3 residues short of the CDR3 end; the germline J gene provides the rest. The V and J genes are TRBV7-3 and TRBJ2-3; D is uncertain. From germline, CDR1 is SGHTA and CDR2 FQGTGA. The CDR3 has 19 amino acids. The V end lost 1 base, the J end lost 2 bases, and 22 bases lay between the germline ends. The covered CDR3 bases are TGTGCCAGCAGCTTAAAGCTACTGTCAGACTCCCTGACCACAGATACG. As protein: CASSLKLLSDSLTTDT. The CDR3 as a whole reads CASSLKLLSDSLTTDTQYF.

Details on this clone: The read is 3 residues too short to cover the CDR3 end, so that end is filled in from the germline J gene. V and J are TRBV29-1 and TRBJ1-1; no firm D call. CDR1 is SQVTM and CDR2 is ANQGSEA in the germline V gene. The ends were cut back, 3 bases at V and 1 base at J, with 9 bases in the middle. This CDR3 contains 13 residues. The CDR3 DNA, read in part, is TGCAGCGTTGAGTACAGCTCGAACACTGAA. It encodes CSVEYSSNTE. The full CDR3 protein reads CSVEYSSNTEAFF.

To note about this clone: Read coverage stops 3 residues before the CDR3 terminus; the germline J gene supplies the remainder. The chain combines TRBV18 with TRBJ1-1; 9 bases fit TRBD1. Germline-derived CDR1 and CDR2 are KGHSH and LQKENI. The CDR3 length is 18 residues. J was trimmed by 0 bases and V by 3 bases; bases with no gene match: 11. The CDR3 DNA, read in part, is TGTGCCAGCTCACCCCCGATGGGGACAGGGAGAATGAACACTGAA. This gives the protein CASSPPMGTGRMNTE. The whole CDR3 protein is CASSPPMGTGRMNTEAFF.

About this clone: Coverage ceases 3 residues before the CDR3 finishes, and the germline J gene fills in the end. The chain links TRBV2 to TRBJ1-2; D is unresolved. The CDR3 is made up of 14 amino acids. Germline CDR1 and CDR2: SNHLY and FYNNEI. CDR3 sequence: CASSGHSLTGGYTF. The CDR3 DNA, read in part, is TGTGCCAGCAGTGGCCATTCCCTCACGGGGGGC.